Presented here are 14 T cell receptor beta chains from one specimen sequenced in a study of memory CD4+ T cells and cytomegalovirus serostatus (dated by TCRdb to between 2018 and 2021). A FACSAria II was used to sort memory CD4+ T cells, defined as single viable CD3+CD4+CD8-CD45RO+ cells. The method behind the library was the immunoSEQ multiplex PCR assay. TCRdb re-hosts the immuneACCESS table, in-frame sequences only. Its copies lack some clones; in the studies checked, an unresolved V gene accounts for under half of them, and the cause for the rest is not known. The sample table holds 28,000 or so clones, of which 76% were seen once. The ten largest clones add up to approximately 0.97% of the sample. Sequencing used memory CD4+ T cells from blood. These receptors were obtained from an adult in good health and CMV-seronegative.

This chain joins TRBV6-5 and TRBJ1-5; 7 bases line up with TRBD1. The germline V gene has CDR1 MNHEY and CDR2 SVGAGI. The trim removed 6 bases at V and 2 bases at J, leaving 7 bases unmatched. This CDR3 region has 15 residues. The CDR3 DNA reads TGTGCCAGCAGAGACACAGGGGCCCGCAATCAGCCCCAGCATTTT. Protein: CASRDTGARNQPQHF.

The gene calls are TRBV29-1 and TRBJ2-3, with D maybe TRBD2 (5 bases). Trimming stripped 7 bases from V and 3 bases from J, with 17 bases between. Germline lookup yields CDR1 SQVTM and CDR2 ANQGSEA. The CDR3 is 14 amino acids. CDR3 coding DNA: TGCAGCGCTGAGGGCCAAACCAAAACAGATACGCAGTATTTT. Protein sequence: CSAEGQTKTDTQYF.

V is TRBV7-2 and J is TRBJ2-3, with D hard to call. CDR3 length equals 12 residues. Germline V gene data show CDR1 as SGHTA and CDR2 as FQGNSA. V gave up 3 bases and J gave up 6 bases, with 7 bases separating them. CDR3 amino acids: CASSFFRDTQYF. Here the CDR3 DNA reads TGTGCCAGCAGCTTTTTTCGTGATACGCAGTATTTT.

The rearrangement joins TRBV7-2 to TRBJ2-1; 9 positions agree with TRBD1. The CDR3 runs 16 residues. The V gene end was trimmed by 1 base and the J gene end by 3 bases; junction bases not matched to a gene: 4. CDR1 is SGHTA, CDR2 FQGNSA, per germline. CDR3 loop: CASSLVGDRVYNEQFF. Here the CDR3 DNA reads TGTGCCAGCAGCTTAGTGGGGGACAGGGTCTACAATGAGCAGTTCTTC. The whole variable domain, filled in from reference TRBV7-2 and TRBJ2-1, reads GAGVSQSPSNKVTEKGKDVELRCDPISGHTALYWYRQSLGQGLEFLIYFQGNSAPDKSGLPSDRFSAERTGGSVSTLTIQRTQQEDSAVYLCASSLVGDRVYNEQFFGPGTRLTVL.

The rearrangement uses TRBV19 and TRBJ2-2; possibly TRBD1 or TRBD2 for D (5 bases each). V was shortened by 6 bases and J by 6 bases, with 14 bases between the two germline ends. This CDR3 has 14 amino acids. Germline values: CDR1 LNHDA, CDR2 SQIVND (reference sequence). The CDR3 DNA reads as TGTGCCAGTAGCCTGGGGGTAGTCCCCGGGGAGCTGTTTTTT. Its translation is CASSLGVVPGELFF.

The chain has TRBV6-1 and TRBJ1-2; D possibly corresponds to TRBD1 (5 bases). Germline assignment: CDR1 MNHNS and CDR2 SASEGT. V was trimmed by 7 bases and J by 5 bases, leaving 11 bases between them. This CDR3 spans 12 amino acids. The CDR3 region has the DNA TGTGCCAGCATGGGACGGGGTTATGGCTACACCTTC. It is translated as CASMGRGYGYTF.

The chain is built from TRBV4-2 and TRBJ2-2; D remains unclear. The V gene lost 0 bases and the J gene lost 2 bases, with 10 bases spanning the gap. CDR3 length: 16 residues. Germline V gene lookup returns CDR1 LGHNA and CDR2 YNFKEQ. CDR3: CASSQDFRANTGELFF. In DNA, the CDR3 is TGTGCCAGCAGCCAAGATTTCCGGGCTAACACCGGGGAGCTGTTTTTT.

This clone was counted between two and nine times. This chain joins TRBV6-5 and TRBJ2-7; D remains unclear. CDR1 is MNHEY, CDR2 SVGAGI, per germline. V lost 6 bases and J 5 bases, leaving 17 bases between the germline ends. The CDR3 runs to 14 residues. The CDR3 sequence: CASSPRISANEQYF. The DNA of the CDR3 is TGTGCCAGCAGCCCCAGAATCTCGGCAAACGAGCAGTACTTC.

This clone was found once. The chain links TRBV19 to TRBJ1-5, with a tentative D call TRBD1 (6 bases). The germline V gene has CDR1 LNHDA and CDR2 SQIVND (reference sequence). Trimming removed 4 bases from V and 7 bases from J, with 17 bases in between. The CDR3 covers 15 residues. This chain's CDR3 is CASSNQGLQGQPQHF. CDR3 nucleotides: TGTGCCAGTAGTAACCAGGGGTTGCAGGGGCAGCCCCAGCATTTT.

The table lists this clone with a count of one. The chain carries TRBV6-6 and TRBJ1-3; 7 bases match TRBD1. The CDR3 contains 14 residues. The V gene end was trimmed by 5 bases and the J gene end by 0 bases; junction bases not matched to a gene: 1. Germline V gene sequence: CDR1 MNHNY, CDR2 SVGAGI (reference sequence). The CDR3 DNA sequence: TGTGCCAGCAGTGGGACAGCCTCTGGAAACACCATATATTTT. As protein: CASSGTASGNTIYF.

The chain recombines TRBV25-1 with TRBJ1-1; 8 bases are a match to TRBD1. The trim removed 4 bases at V and 0 bases at J, leaving 4 bases unmatched. Germline CDR1 and CDR2: MGHDK and SYGVNS. CDR3 size: 15 residues. The CDR3 sequence: CASSGRQGLNTEAFF. The DNA for the CDR3 is TGTGCCAGCAGTGGTCGACAGGGGCTGAACACTGAAGCTTTCTTT.

The V and J genes are TRBV5-1 and TRBJ2-1; 8 nucleotides match TRBD1. The ends lost 1 base at V and 0 bases at J; junction bases unmatched: 3. CDR1 and CDR2 (germline): SGHRS, YFSETQ. The CDR3 length is 16 residues. This CDR3 reads CASSLSGGLSYNEQFF. CDR3 DNA sequence: TGCGCCAGCAGCTTGTCAGGGGGCCTCTCCTACAATGAGCAGTTCTTC.

V is TRBV14 and J is TRBJ2-5, with D perhaps TRBD1 or TRBD2 (5 bases each). Deletions cut 0 bases from V and 1 base from J, with 9 bases between. Germline CDR1 and CDR2: SGHDN and FVKESK. This CDR3 spans 15 amino acids. CDR3 nucleotide sequence: TGTGCCAGCAGCCAAGATTGGGGGTCCCAAGAGACCCAGTACTTC. It specifies CASSQDWGSQETQYF. The whole variable domain, remainder taken from reference TRBV14 and TRBJ2-5, is EAGVTQFPSHSVIEKGQTVTLRCDPISGHDNLYWYRRVMGKEIKFLLHFVKESKQDESGMPNNRFLAERTGGTYSTLKVQPAELEDSGVYFCASSQDWGSQETQYFGPGTRLLVL.

The V call is TRBV7-9, the J call TRBJ1-3; 7 bases fit TRBD1. Germline V gene sequence: CDR1 SEHNR, CDR2 FQNEAQ (reference sequence). The ends lost 5 bases at V and 2 bases at J; junction bases unmatched: 6. CDR3 length: 15 residues. For the CDR3, the DNA is TGTGCCAGCAGCCTACAGGGGACTGCTGGAAACACCATATATTTT. Amino acid sequence: CASSLQGTAGNTIYF. Filled out from reference TRBV7-9 and TRBJ1-3, the complete variable domain reads DTGVSQNPRHKITKRGQNVTFRCDPISEHNRLYWYRQTLGQGPEFLTYFQNEAQLEKSRLLSDRFSAERPKGSFSTLEIQRTEQGDSAMYLCASSLQGTAGNTIYFGEGSWLTVV.